Below are 22 T cell receptor beta chains sequenced from a single sample in a study of shared clonotypes between healthy human individuals. The protocol was immunoSEQ multiplex PCR, while the TCRdb copy is restricted to in-frame clones and leaves out a portion. Here the sample spans about 2.4 million clones, roughly 93% being singletons. Specimen: naive CD4+ T cells from PBMCs. Documented subset: CD45RA+ positively selected. Receptors were obtained from a young man in good health. Some clones in this sample may be carry-over from other donors' samples.

The chain has TRBV7-2 and TRBJ1-3; possibly TRBD1 for D (5 bases). Trimming shortened V by 2 bases and J by 8 bases, and 16 bases separated the two germline ends. The V gene's germline CDR1 is SGHTA and CDR2 FQGNSA. The CDR3 has 15 residues. CDR3: CASSLLVGQGDTIYF. The DNA of the CDR3 is TGTGCCAGCAGCTTATTGGTTGGCCAGGGAGACACCATATATTTT.

The chain is built from TRBV19 and TRBJ1-5; 11 positions match TRBD1. The trim removed 5 bases at V and 7 bases at J, leaving 10 bases unmatched. The CDR3 sequence is 16 residues long. Germline CDR1 and CDR2: LNHDA and SQIVND (reference sequence). The CDR3 bases are TGTGCCAGTAGTTATGTGCCGGACAGGGGGCAACAGCCCCAGCATTTT. It yields the protein CASSYVPDRGQQPQHF. Drawing the rest from reference TRBV19 and TRBJ1-5, the complete variable domain is DGGITQSPKYLFRKEGQNVTLSCEQNLNHDAMYWYRQDPGQGLRLIYYSQIVNDFQKGDIAEGYSVSREKKESFPLTVTSAQKNPTAFYLCASSYVPDRGQQPQHFGDGTRLSIL.

The V and J genes are TRBV4-1 and TRBJ2-5; 7 bases match TRBD2. Trimming took 1 base from V and 2 from J; bases not matched to a gene: 10. The CDR3 is made up of 17 amino acids. Germline V lookup: CDR1 MGHRA, CDR2 YSYEKL. CDR3 amino acids: CASSQGGGLTPQETQYF. The CDR3 nucleotides read TGCGCCAGCAGCCAAGGGGGGGGGTTGACACCACAAGAGACCCAGTACTTC.

The rearrangement links TRBV27 to TRBJ1-5; perhaps TRBD1 as D (5 bases). The CDR3 runs to 21 residues. V lost 8 bases and J 4 bases, leaving 36 bases between the germline ends. The V gene's germline CDR1 is MNHEY and CDR2 SMNVEV (reference sequence). The CDR3 DNA sequence: TGTGCCAGCCCGACCGACCCGAGGTTCACGGACTGTAGTAACAGGAATCAGCCCCAGCATTTT. Protein sequence: CASPTDPRFTDCSNRNQPQHF.

The V gene is TRBV7-2, the J gene TRBJ1-1, with TRBD1 as a possible D gene (5 bases). V lost 2 bases and J 4 bases, leaving 14 bases between the germline ends. This CDR3 is built from 15 residues. Germline CDR1 and CDR2: SGHTA and FQGNSA. CDR3 in amino acids: CASSLLAGRSTEAFF. The CDR3 coding sequence is TGTGCCAGCAGCTTACTCGCAGGGAGGTCCACTGAAGCTTTCTTT.

This chain joins TRBV5-1 and TRBJ2-1; TRBD2 matches at 10 bases. The CDR3 totals 17 residues. Germline V gene lookup returns CDR1 SGHRS and CDR2 YFSETQ. Trimming took 3 bases from V and 4 from J; bases not matched to a gene: 10. CDR3 nucleotide sequence: TGCGCCAGCAGCTCCTCCCCCCGGACTAGCGGTTACAATGAGCAGTTCTTC. It encodes CASSSSPRTSGYNEQFF.

V is TRBV4-1 and J is TRBJ2-5; no clear D. The CDR3 is made up of 12 amino acids. Germline CDR1 reads MGHRA; CDR2 reads YSYEKL. The V and J ends lost 5 bases and 7 bases respectively, with 11 bases between them. CDR3: CASSSEKGTQYF. CDR3 in DNA: TGCGCCAGCAGCTCGGAGAAGGGGACCCAGTACTTC.

V usage is TRBV27 and J usage is TRBJ2-1; 7 bases are shared with TRBD2. The CDR3 contains 15 residues. Germline CDR1 MNHEY, CDR2 SMNVEV (reference sequence). The V gene end was trimmed by 6 bases and the J gene end by 2 bases; junction bases not matched to a gene: 7. CDR3 coding DNA: TGTGCCAGCAGCCCGGGACTACGAACCTACAATGAGCAGTTCTTC. Amino acids: CASSPGLRTYNEQFF.

V usage is TRBV7-3 and J usage is TRBJ2-1; 7 bases map to TRBD2. Germline-derived CDR1 and CDR2 are SGHTA and FQGTGA. Trimming at V came to 5 bases and at J to 2 bases, leaving 9 bases not matched to a gene. The CDR3 covers 16 residues. The CDR3 here is CASSPRTRGPYNEQFF. CDR3 in DNA: TGTGCCAGCAGCCCCCGGACTAGAGGCCCCTACAATGAGCAGTTCTTC.

Written as DNA, the CDR3 is TGTGCCAGCTCACCAGCGTCTGGAAACACCGGGGAGCTGTTTTTT. Protein: CASSPASGNTGELFF. The chain links TRBV18 to TRBJ2-2; unclear D gene. CDR1 is KGHSH, CDR2 LQKENI, per germline. Trimming pared 2 bases from V and 2 bases from J, leaving 9 bases between. The CDR3 totals 15 residues.

The V call is TRBV5-5, the J call TRBJ1-5; D is perhaps TRBD1 (6 bases). Trimming shortened V by 4 bases and J by 5 bases, and 25 bases separated the two germline ends. Germline CDR1 SGHKS, CDR2 YYEKEE (reference sequence). This CDR3 region has 18 residues. The chain's CDR3 is CASSGRPQGTNGHQPQHF. The CDR3, as DNA: TGTGCCAGCAGCGGGAGACCACAGGGCACCAACGGACATCAGCCCCAGCATTTT.

The V and J genes are TRBV4-1 and TRBJ1-2; TRBD1 matches 7 bases. Trimming removed 4 bases from V and 1 base from J; junction bases left unmatched: 3. CDR1 is MGHRA, CDR2 YSYEKL, per germline. The CDR3 consists of 14 residues. The CDR3 DNA reads TGCGCCAGCAGCCCTGACAGGGATAACTATGGCTACACCTTC. This translates into CASSPDRDNYGYTF.

The J gene is TRBJ1-4, the V gene TRBV18; 7 nucleotides agree with TRBD1. This CDR3 has 14 amino acids. Looked up from germline, CDR1 is KGHSH and CDR2 is LQKENI. The V and J ends lost 6 bases and 4 bases, in that order; junction bases with no gene match: 5. This CDR3 is CASSADRVNEKLFF. DNA for the CDR3: TGTGCCAGCTCGGCAGACAGGGTTAATGAAAAACTGTTTTTT.

V gene TRBV2 combines with J gene TRBJ2-2, with TRBD1 matching 7 bases. CDR1 is SNHLY and CDR2 is FYNNEI in the germline V gene. Trimming at V came to 6 bases and at J to 0 bases, leaving 4 bases not matched to a gene. This CDR3 contains 15 residues. This chain's CDR3 is CASRLGQANTGELFF. The CDR3 coding sequence is TGTGCCAGCAGACTTGGACAGGCGAACACCGGGGAGCTGTTTTTT.

The rearrangement links TRBV18 to TRBJ2-1; the D is unclear. Trimming cost V 6 bases and J 5 bases, with 8 bases left between them. This CDR3 contains 12 residues. From germline, CDR1 is KGHSH and CDR2 LQKENI. In DNA form, the CDR3 reads TGTGCCAGCTCGACCTACCACAATGAGCAGTTCTTC. Its protein product is CASSTYHNEQFF.

The V gene is TRBV30, the J gene TRBJ2-7; TRBD1 aligns across 7 bases. In germline, CDR1 is GTSNPN, CDR2 SVGIG (reference sequence). The CDR3 runs 15 residues. V trimming: 5 bases; J trimming: 5 bases; junction bases outside the gene matches: 15. CDR3 coding DNA: TGTGCCTGGGGGAAAGGAGACAGGGCCACCAACGAGCAGTACTTC. It encodes CAWGKGDRATNEQYF.

The chain couples TRBV4-1 to TRBJ2-1; possible D gene TRBD2, 5 bases. With 1 base removed from V and 9 bases from J, the gap between germline ends came to 13 bases. This CDR3 has 14 amino acids. CDR1 and CDR2 (germline): MGHRA, YSYEKL. For the CDR3, the DNA is TGCGCCAGCAGCCAAGTAGCCCTAGCTGTTGAGCAGTTCTTC. It codes for CASSQVALAVEQFF.

The chain links TRBV11-2 to TRBJ2-7; TRBD2 agrees at 8 bases. The CDR3 has 15 residues. J was trimmed by 0 bases and V by 5 bases; bases with no gene match: 6. In germline, CDR1 is SGHAT, CDR2 FQNNGV. The DNA for the CDR3 is TGTGCCAGCAGCCGCCAGGCGGGGGGCTCCTACGAGCAGTACTTC. Translating gives CASSRQAGGSYEQYF.

On this clone itself: Other nucleotide sequences from this sample produce the same CDR3. The chain uses TRBV20-1 and TRBJ2-3; D unclear. Germline lookup yields CDR1 DFQATT and CDR2 SNEGSKA (reference sequence). The ends were cut back, 1 base at V and 4 bases at J, with 3 bases in the middle. CDR3 length: 11 residues. The DNA for the CDR3 is TGCAGTGCTAGAGTATCAGATACGCAGTATTTT. It encodes CSARVSDTQYF.

The gene calls are TRBV10-3 and TRBJ1-3; no clear D gene. CDR3 length: 13 amino acids. V lost 6 bases, J lost 5 bases, and 11 bases lay in between. Looked up from germline, CDR1 is ENHRY and CDR2 is SYGVKD. CDR3 sequence: CAISDSGRNTIYF. CDR3 nucleotide sequence: TGTGCCATCAGCGATTCCGGAAGAAACACCATATATTTT.

This rearrangement joins TRBV5-6 to TRBJ1-5; D might be TRBD1 (5 bases). The CDR3 is 14 residues long. Between the trimmed V and J ends, which lost 4 bases and 7 bases, there was a span of 15 bases. Germline V gene sequence: CDR1 SGHDT, CDR2 YYEEEE. CDR3: CASSLAPRGQPQHF. As DNA, the CDR3 is TGTGCCAGCAGCCTGGCCCCGAGGGGCCAGCCCCAGCATTTT.

The rearrangement uses TRBV19 and TRBJ1-6; 8 bases are shared with TRBD1. CDR3 length: 15 residues. Germline CDR1 and CDR2: LNHDA and SQIVND (reference sequence). V lost 4 bases to trimming and J lost 6 bases; unmatched junction nucleotides: 5. The CDR3 reads CASSTSTGGNSPLHF. As DNA, the CDR3 is TGTGCCAGTAGTACCTCCACAGGGGGTAATTCACCCCTCCACTTT.